Each of the 26 T cell receptor beta chains below was sequenced from the same sample in a study of blood T cell repertoires in COVID-19. Here immunoSEQ multiplex PCR was the method, and the copy in TCRdb shows in-frame clones only, minus some. The sample contains over 120,000 clones, around 86% of which appear only once. The source material was PBMCs or T cells enriched from blood (not recorded which). These receptors all come from a man aged 45-65 years who had recovered from COVID-19.

CDR3 nucleotide sequence: TGTGCCAGCAGCCAAGATTCGAGCCAACGCAATGAGCAGTTCTTC. Translating gives CASSQDSSQRNEQFF. J is TRBJ2-1 and V is TRBV3-1 (or the pseudogene TRBV3-2); D remains unclear. CDR1 is LGHDT, CDR2 YNNKEL, per germline (reference sequence). Trimming removed 0 bases from V and 6 bases from J, with 12 bases in between. This CDR3 has 15 residues.

V gene TRBV30 combines with J gene TRBJ2-2, with 9 bases fitting TRBD1. Per the germline V gene, CDR1 is GTSNPN and CDR2 is SVGIG (reference sequence). The CDR3 spans 16 residues. J gave up 7 bases and V 5 bases, and 14 bases lay outside the gene matches. CDR3 region: CAWLPQGARLGGELFF. In DNA form, the CDR3 reads TGTGCCTGGCTTCCACAGGGGGCCCGATTAGGCGGGGAGCTGTTTTTT.

This chain joins TRBV4-3 and TRBJ1-2; D call uncertain. The CDR3 covers 15 residues. V was shortened by 0 bases and J by 2 bases, with 10 bases between the two germline ends. Germline V gene data show CDR1 as LGHNA and CDR2 as YSLEER. The CDR3 DNA sequence: TGCGCCAGCAGCCAAGATCTAGGCGGGAACTATGGCTACACCTTC. Protein product: CASSQDLGGNYGYTF.

This chain joins TRBV27 and TRBJ2-6; TRBD1 might be the D (5 bases). The CDR3 is 19 amino acids. Trimming shortened V by 6 bases and J by 0 bases, and 21 bases separated the two germline ends. In germline, CDR1 is MNHEY, CDR2 SMNVEV (reference sequence). The CDR3 DNA reads as TGTGCCAGCAGCGATACGCCAGGGCGTAAGGGCTCTGGGGCCAACGTCCTGACTTTC. It specifies CASSDTPGRKGSGANVLTF.

This clone was counted a single time. The rearrangement joins TRBV7-9 to TRBJ1-1; D gene unclear. This CDR3 region has 15 residues. The V gene's germline CDR1 is SEHNR and CDR2 FQNEAQ (reference sequence). V gave up 4 bases and J gave up 3 bases, with 15 bases separating them. CDR3 loop: CASSSRTGVYTEAFF. In nucleotides, the CDR3 is TGTGCCAGCAGCTCGCGGACCGGGGTGTACACTGAAGCTTTCTTT.

This chain connects TRBV28 to TRBJ1-5; 10 bases line up with TRBD1. This CDR3 is built from 14 residues. The junction had 3 bases not matched to a gene; V was cut back by 4 bases and J by 6 bases. Germline loops: CDR1 MDHEN, CDR2 SYDVKM. The CDR3 protein is CASSSGTGVQPQHF. The CDR3 DNA sequence: TGTGCCAGCAGTTCCGGGACAGGGGTTCAGCCCCAGCATTTT.

The gene calls are TRBV4-2 and TRBJ1-2; 10 bases are shared with TRBD1. Germline V CDR1 and CDR2: LGHNA, YNFKEQ. This CDR3 is built from 13 residues. V trimming: 5 bases; J trimming: 6 bases; junction bases outside the gene matches: 3. CDR3 protein: CASSKDRGDGYTF. CDR3 sequence (DNA): TGTGCCAGCAGCAAGGACAGGGGGGATGGCTACACCTTC.

The chain uses TRBV10-3 and TRBJ1-3; a weak D match, TRBD1 (5 bases). CDR1 and CDR2 (germline): ENHRY, SYGVKD. The germline V and J ends were trimmed by 7 bases and 0 bases, with 7 bases remaining between them. The CDR3 is made up of 13 amino acids. The DNA of the CDR3 is TGTGCCATCAACGGGGGCTCTGGAAACACCATATATTTT. Translated, it gives CAINGGSGNTIYF.

The V and J genes are TRBV3-1 (or the pseudogene TRBV3-2) and TRBJ2-6; no clear D gene. V lost 1 base, J lost 4 bases, and 11 bases lay in between. The V gene's germline CDR1 is LGHDT and CDR2 YNNKEL (reference sequence). This CDR3 region has 16 residues. As DNA, the CDR3 is TGTGCCAGCAGCCAAGCAATTTCCGGGGGGGCCAACGTCCTGACTTTC. As protein: CASSQAISGGANVLTF.

The V and J genes are TRBV28 and TRBJ2-7; no clear D. Trimming took off 3 bases at V and 1 base at J, with 7 bases between the two ends. The germline V gene encodes CDR1 MDHEN and CDR2 SYDVKM. The CDR3 sequence is 13 residues long. CDR3 in amino acids: CASSFVASYEQYF. CDR3 coding DNA: TGTGCCAGCAGTTTTGTCGCGTCCTACGAGCAGTACTTC.

This clone was counted once. This CDR3 is CASSEQGAVYEQYF. CDR3 DNA sequence: TGTGCCAGCAGCGAGCAGGGGGCTGTCTACGAGCAGTACTTC. This chain links TRBV11-3 with TRBJ2-7, with TRBD1 identical over 8 bases. The germline V gene encodes CDR1 SGHNT and CDR2 YENEEA. Trimming took 5 bases from V and 3 from J; bases not matched to a gene: 6. The length of the CDR3 is 14 residues.

This rearrangement joins TRBV11-2 to TRBJ2-7; 10 bases fit TRBD1. Trimming took 0 bases from V and 6 from J; bases not matched to a gene: 5. The CDR3 loop spans 15 amino acids. Germline V gene lookup returns CDR1 SGHAT and CDR2 FQNNGV. The CDR3 is CASSLEPGTGVEQYF. CDR3 DNA sequence: TGTGCCAGCAGCTTAGAGCCCGGGACAGGGGTCGAGCAGTACTTC.

This rearrangement joins TRBV24-1 to TRBJ2-5, with 8 bases aligning to TRBD1. The V gene's germline CDR1 is KGHDR and CDR2 SFDVKD. The CDR3 has 14 amino acids. Trimming took 3 bases from V and 3 from J; bases not matched to a gene: 2. The CDR3 loop reads CATSDTGGKETQYF. CDR3 sequence (DNA): TGTGCCACCAGTGATACAGGGGGGAAAGAGACCCAGTACTTC.

The chain couples TRBV5-1 to TRBJ2-4; 8 bases line up with TRBD1. The CDR3 contains 16 residues. Per the germline V gene, CDR1 is SGHRS and CDR2 is YFSETQ. Unmatched junction bases numbered 12, after V lost 2 bases and J lost 8 bases. CDR3 amino acids: CASSFRGQDLVDIQYF. The CDR3 DNA follows: TGCGCCAGCAGCTTCCGGGGACAGGACCTCGTGGACATTCAGTACTTC.

The DNA for the CDR3 is TGCGCCAGCAGCGGGAGGGGGAGCAATCAGCCCCAGCATTTT. Residues: CASSGRGSNQPQHF. The rearrangement uses TRBV5-1 and TRBJ1-5, with TRBD1 as a possible D gene (6 bases). The CDR3 runs to 14 residues. Per germline, CDR1 SGHRS and CDR2 YFSETQ. Trimming pared 4 bases from V and 1 base from J, leaving 9 bases between.

The V and J genes are TRBV4-3 and TRBJ2-2; TRBD1 matches at 7 bases. The germline V gene has CDR1 LGHNA and CDR2 YSLEER. The ends lost 3 bases at V and 0 bases at J; junction bases unmatched: 4. The CDR3 has 16 amino acids. For the CDR3, the DNA is TGCGCCAGCAGCCACTACAGGGGCTCGAACACCGGGGAGCTGTTTTTT. Protein product: CASSHYRGSNTGELFF.

The chain combines TRBV27 with TRBJ2-2, with 12 bases that match TRBD2. V shed 6 bases and J 6 bases; nucleotides not matched to a gene: 2. Per the germline V gene, CDR1 is MNHEY and CDR2 is SMNVEV (reference sequence). The length of the CDR3 is 14 residues. The CDR3 reads CASRLAGGSGELFF. The CDR3 nucleotides are TGTGCCAGCAGACTAGCGGGAGGTTCCGGGGAGCTGTTTTTT.

The chain is built from TRBV12-3 or TRBV12-4 and TRBJ2-7, with a weak D call TRBD2 (5 bases). V lost 5 bases, J lost 3 bases, and 11 bases lay in between. CDR3 size: 13 residues. The CDR3 DNA reads as TGTGCCAGCAGTCTCGGGAAGGACTACGAGCAGTACTTC. Protein: CASSLGKDYEQYF.

The chain recombines TRBV5-1 with TRBJ2-1; possible D gene TRBD1, 5 bases. Trimming removed 2 bases from V and 1 base from J, with 10 bases in between. The CDR3 contains 15 residues. Germline lookup yields CDR1 SGHRS and CDR2 YFSETQ. In nucleotides, the CDR3 is TGCGCCAGCAGCTTCATATCAGGGTCCTACAATGAGCAGTTCTTC. Translated, it gives CASSFISGSYNEQFF.

The chain combines TRBV9 with TRBJ2-5; the D gene is possibly TRBD1 (5 bases). CDR3 size: 14 residues. Trimming removed 4 bases from V and 7 bases from J, with 17 bases in between. Germline values: CDR1 SGDLS, CDR2 YYNGEE. The CDR3 protein is CASSPRPAQGTQYF. The CDR3 nucleotides are TGTGCCAGCAGCCCCCGACCCGCCCAGGGGACCCAGTACTTC.

The J gene is TRBJ1-1, the V gene TRBV5-5; D may be TRBD1 (6 bases). The CDR3 length is 16 residues. Germline CDR1 and CDR2: SGHKS and YYEKEE (reference sequence). V was clipped by 5 bases and J by 1 base, with 18 bases between them. This chain's CDR3 is CASRRDTTARNTEAFF. The CDR3, as DNA: TGTGCCAGCAGGAGGGACACCACCGCCCGGAACACTGAAGCTTTCTTT.

The V call is TRBV6-2 or TRBV6-3, the J call TRBJ2-5; the match to TRBD2 covers 8 bases. The germline V gene has CDR1 MNHEY and CDR2 SVGEGT. Trimming cost V 6 bases and J 1 base; bases outside gene matches: 7. This CDR3 is built from 15 residues. CDR3 sequence: CASSEAGATQETQYF. The CDR3 DNA sequence: TGTGCCAGCAGCGAAGCGGGAGCTACCCAAGAGACCCAGTACTTC.

The J gene is TRBJ1-1, the V gene TRBV7-9; TRBD1 matches 7 bases. CDR1 and CDR2 from the germline V gene are SEHNR and FQNEAQ (reference sequence). This CDR3 region has 12 residues. The trim removed 1 base at V and 11 bases at J, leaving 4 bases unmatched. CDR3 nucleotides: TGTGCCAGCAGCTTAGAGGGGGCTGGGGCTTTCTTT. This encodes CASSLEGAGAFF.

The chain has TRBV19 and TRBJ1-2, with TRBD1 matching over 9 bases. CDR1 is LNHDA and CDR2 is SQIVND in the germline V gene (reference sequence). The CDR3 spans 16 residues. Trimming at V came to 4 bases and at J to 4 bases, leaving 10 bases not matched to a gene. CDR3 bases: TGTGCCAGTAGTAACATCCCGGGACAGGGTTTCTATGGCTACACCTTC. Translating gives CASSNIPGQGFYGYTF.

This chain connects TRBV11-2 to TRBJ2-5, with TRBD2 identical over 13 bases. From germline, CDR1 is SGHAT and CDR2 FQNNGV. V shed 5 bases, J shed 4 bases, and the junction held 7 bases outside the gene matches. The CDR3 loop spans 16 amino acids. The CDR3 nucleotides are TGTGCCAGCAGCCCGGGACTAGCGGGATTGGGAGAGACCCAGTACTTC. Translated, it gives CASSPGLAGLGETQYF.

The V and J genes are TRBV6-5 and TRBJ2-5; D is uncertain. V lost 6 bases, J lost 3 bases, and 8 bases lay in between. Germline-derived CDR1 and CDR2 are MNHEY and SVGAGI. The CDR3 has 12 residues. CDR3 nucleotides: TGTGCCAGCAGACTTCCGGAAGAGACCCAGTACTTC. This gives the protein CASRLPEETQYF.